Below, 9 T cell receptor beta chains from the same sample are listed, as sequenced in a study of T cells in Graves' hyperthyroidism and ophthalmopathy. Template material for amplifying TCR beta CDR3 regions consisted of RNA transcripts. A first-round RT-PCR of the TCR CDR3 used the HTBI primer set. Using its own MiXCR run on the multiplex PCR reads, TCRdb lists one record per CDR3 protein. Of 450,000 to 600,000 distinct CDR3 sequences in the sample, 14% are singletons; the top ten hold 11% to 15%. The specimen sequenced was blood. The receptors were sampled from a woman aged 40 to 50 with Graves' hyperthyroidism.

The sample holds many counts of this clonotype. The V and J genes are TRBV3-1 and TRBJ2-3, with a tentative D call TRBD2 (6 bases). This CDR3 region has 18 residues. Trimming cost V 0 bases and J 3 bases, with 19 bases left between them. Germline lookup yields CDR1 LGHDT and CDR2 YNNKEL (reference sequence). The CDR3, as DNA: TGTGCCAGCAGCCAAGATCCGCCGACCGGGAGTGTTACAGATACGCAGTATTTT. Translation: CASSQDPPTGSVTDTQYF.

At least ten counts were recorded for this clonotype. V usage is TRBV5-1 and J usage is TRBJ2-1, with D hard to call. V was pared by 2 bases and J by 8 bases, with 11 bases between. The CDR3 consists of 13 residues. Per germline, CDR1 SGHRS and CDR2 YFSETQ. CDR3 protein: CASSFAPRDEQFF. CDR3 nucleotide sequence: TGCGCCAGCAGCTTCGCCCCTCGGGATGAGCAGTTCTTC.

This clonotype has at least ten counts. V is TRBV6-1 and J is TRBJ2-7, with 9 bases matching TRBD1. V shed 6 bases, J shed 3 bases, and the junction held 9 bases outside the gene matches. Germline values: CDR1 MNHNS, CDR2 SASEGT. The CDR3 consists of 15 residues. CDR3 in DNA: TGTGCCAGCAGCCAAAAACAGGGGGCCAGCTACGAGCAGTACTTC. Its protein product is CASSQKQGASYEQYF.

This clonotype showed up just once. This CDR3 reads CASSRSSRATYEQYF. CDR3 coding DNA: TGTGCCAGCAGCCGTAGCTCGCGAGCAACCTACGAGCAGTACTTC. The chain employs TRBV7-9 and TRBJ2-7; unclear D gene. V shed 5 bases and J shed 2 bases, with 16 bases lying between them. The CDR3 consists of 15 residues. Germline V gene sequence: CDR1 SEHNR, CDR2 FQNEAQ (reference sequence).

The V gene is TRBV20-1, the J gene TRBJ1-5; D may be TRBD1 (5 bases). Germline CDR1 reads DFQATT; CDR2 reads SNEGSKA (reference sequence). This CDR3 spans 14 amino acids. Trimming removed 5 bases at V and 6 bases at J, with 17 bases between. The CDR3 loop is CSADGPGERQPQHF. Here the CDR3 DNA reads TGCAGTGCTGACGGCCCGGGGGAGCGTCAGCCCCAGCATTTT.

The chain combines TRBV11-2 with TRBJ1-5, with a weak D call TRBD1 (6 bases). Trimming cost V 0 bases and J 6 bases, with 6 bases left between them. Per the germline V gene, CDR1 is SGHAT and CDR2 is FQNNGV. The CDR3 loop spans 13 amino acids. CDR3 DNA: TGTGCCAGCAGCTTAGAACAGGGTCAGCCCCAGCATTTT. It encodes CASSLEQGQPQHF.

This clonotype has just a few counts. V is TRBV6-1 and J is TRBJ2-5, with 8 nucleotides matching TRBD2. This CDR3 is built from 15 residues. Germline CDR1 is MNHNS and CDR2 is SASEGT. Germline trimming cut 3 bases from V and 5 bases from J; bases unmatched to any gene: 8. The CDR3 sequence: CASSETSVPTETQYF. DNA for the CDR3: TGTGCCAGCAGTGAGACTAGCGTACCGACGGAGACCCAGTACTTC.

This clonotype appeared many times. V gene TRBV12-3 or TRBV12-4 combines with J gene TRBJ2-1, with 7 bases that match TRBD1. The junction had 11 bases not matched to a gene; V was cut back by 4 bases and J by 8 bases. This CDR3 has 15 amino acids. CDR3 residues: CASSSRTRDRDEQFF. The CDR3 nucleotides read TGTGCCAGCAGTTCACGAACCCGGGACAGAGATGAGCAGTTCTTC.

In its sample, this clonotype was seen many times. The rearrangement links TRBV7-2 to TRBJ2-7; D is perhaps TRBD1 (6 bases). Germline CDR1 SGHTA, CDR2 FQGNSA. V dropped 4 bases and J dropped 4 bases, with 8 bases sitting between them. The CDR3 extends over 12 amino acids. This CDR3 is CASSYRVYEQYF. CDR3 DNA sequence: TGTGCCAGCAGCTACAGGGTATACGAGCAGTACTTC.